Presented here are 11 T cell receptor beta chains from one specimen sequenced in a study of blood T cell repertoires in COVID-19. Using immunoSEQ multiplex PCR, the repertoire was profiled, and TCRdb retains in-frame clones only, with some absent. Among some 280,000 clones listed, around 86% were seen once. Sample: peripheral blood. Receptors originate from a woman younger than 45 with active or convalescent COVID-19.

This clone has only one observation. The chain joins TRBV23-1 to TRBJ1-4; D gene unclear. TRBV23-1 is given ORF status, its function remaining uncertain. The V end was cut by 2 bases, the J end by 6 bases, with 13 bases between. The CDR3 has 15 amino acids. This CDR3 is CASSQSGQVDEKLFF. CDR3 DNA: TGCGCCAGCAGTCAAAGCGGGCAGGTTGATGAAAAACTGTTTTTT.

DNA of the CDR3: TGTGCCAGCAGTTTAGCTCGCCGAGCCTATAATTCACCCCTCCACTTT. As protein: CASSLARRAYNSPLHF. The V and J genes are TRBV27 and TRBJ1-6; D is unclear. V was cut by 2 bases and J by 2 bases, with 10 bases left in between. Per germline, CDR1 MNHEY and CDR2 SMNVEV (reference sequence). This CDR3 is built from 16 residues.

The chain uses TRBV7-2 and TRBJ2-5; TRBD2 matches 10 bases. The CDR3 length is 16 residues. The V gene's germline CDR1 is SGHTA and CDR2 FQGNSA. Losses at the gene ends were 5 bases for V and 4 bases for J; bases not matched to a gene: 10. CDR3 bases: TGTGCCAGCAGCCGCTTAAGCGGGGGGGCCGGAGAGACCCAGTACTTC. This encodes CASSRLSGGAGETQYF.

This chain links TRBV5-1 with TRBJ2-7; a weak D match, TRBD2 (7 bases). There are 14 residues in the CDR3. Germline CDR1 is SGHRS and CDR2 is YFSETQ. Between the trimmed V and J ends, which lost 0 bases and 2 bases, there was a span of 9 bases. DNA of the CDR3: TGCGCCAGCAGCTTGGGGGGGGGCCCCTACGAGCAGTACTTC. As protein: CASSLGGGPYEQYF.

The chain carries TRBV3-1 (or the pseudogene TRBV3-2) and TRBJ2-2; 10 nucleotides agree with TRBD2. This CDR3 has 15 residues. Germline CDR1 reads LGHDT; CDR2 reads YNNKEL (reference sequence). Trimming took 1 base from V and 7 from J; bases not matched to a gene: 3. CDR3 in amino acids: CASSQVRTSGGELFF. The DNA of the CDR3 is TGTGCCAGCAGCCAAGTAAGGACTAGCGGCGGGGAGCTGTTTTTT.

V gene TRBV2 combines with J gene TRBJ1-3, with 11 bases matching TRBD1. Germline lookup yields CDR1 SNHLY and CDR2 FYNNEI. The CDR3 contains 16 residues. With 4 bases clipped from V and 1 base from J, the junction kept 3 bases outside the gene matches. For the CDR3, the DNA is TGTGCCAGCAGTGGCGGACAGGGGGCTTCTGGAAACACCATATATTTT. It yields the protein CASSGGQGASGNTIYF.

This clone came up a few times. The CDR3 spells CATQGQDYGYTF. In DNA, the CDR3 is TGTGCCACCCAGGGACAGGACTATGGCTACACCTTC. The V call is TRBV27, the J call TRBJ1-2; TRBD1 agrees at 8 bases. CDR3 length: 12 residues. CDR1 is MNHEY and CDR2 is SMNVEV in the germline V gene (reference sequence). V shed 10 bases and J 3 bases; nucleotides not matched to a gene: 4.

The CDR3 sequence is CASSLGRLPQETQYF. The CDR3 DNA reads TGTGCCAGCAGCCTAGGTCGTCTACCCCAAGAGACCCAGTACTTC. This sequence joins TRBV7-6 and TRBJ2-5; no clear D gene. Trimming took 5 bases from V and 1 from J, leaving 14 bases between them. CDR1 is SGHVS and CDR2 is FNYEAQ in the germline V gene. This CDR3 comprises 15 residues. Variable domain in full (rest from reference TRBV7-6 and TRBJ2-5): GAGVSQSPRYKVTKRGQDVALRCDPISGHVSLYWYRQALGQGPEFLTYFNYEAQQDKSGLPNDRFSAERPEGSISTLTIQRTEQRDSAMYRCASSLGRLPQETQYFGPGTRLLVL.

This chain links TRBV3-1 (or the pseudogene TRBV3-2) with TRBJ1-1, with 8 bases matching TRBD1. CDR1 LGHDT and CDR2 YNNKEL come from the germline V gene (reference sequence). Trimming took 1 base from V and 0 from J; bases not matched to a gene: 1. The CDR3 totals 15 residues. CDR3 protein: CASSQGDRLNTEAFF. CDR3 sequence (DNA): TGTGCCAGCAGCCAAGGGGACAGGTTGAACACTGAAGCTTTCTTT.

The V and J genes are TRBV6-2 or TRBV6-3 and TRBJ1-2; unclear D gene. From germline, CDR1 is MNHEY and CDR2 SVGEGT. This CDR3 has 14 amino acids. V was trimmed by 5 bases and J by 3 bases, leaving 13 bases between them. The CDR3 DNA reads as TGTGCCAGCAGTCCACGGAGGGCCCACTATGGCTACACCTTC. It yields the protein CASSPRRAHYGYTF.

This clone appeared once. CDR3 in DNA: TGCGCCAGCACTAGGGACTTACAAGAGACCCAGTACTTC. Translation: CASTRDLQETQYF. The V call is TRBV5-1, the J call TRBJ2-5, with D tentatively TRBD2 (6 bases). The CDR3 is made up of 13 amino acids. Germline assignment: CDR1 SGHRS and CDR2 YFSETQ. Deletions cut 6 bases from V and 2 bases from J, with 11 bases between.